This is a list of T cell receptor beta chains from one sample in a study of identical twins. MiXCR, applied by TCRdb to the 5' RACE reads, yields one record per CDR3 protein. The table has a few hundred thousand distinct CDR3 sequences, about 13% seen once; the top ten hold roughly 4.2%. These records were also assigned to another study, of yellow fever vaccine responses in identical twins.

Specimen: memory (CD45RO+) T cells sorted from blood. These receptors were taken from a woman under 30 in good health. Each CDR3 is given with its conserved first and last residue. The D gene is left open where the match is weak. A clone size is listed for some rows: how often the clone was seen (once, few, many), or a class if it is expanded.

J gene | V gene | D gene | clone size | CDR3 protein | CDR3 DNA
TRBJ2-5 | TRBV7-2 | TRBD2 | - | CASSLVSGVQETQYF | TGTGCCAGCAGCTTGGTTAGCGGGGTTCAAGAGACCCAGTACTTC
TRBJ1-1 | TRBV5-6 | - | - | CASSFNQGTMNTEAFF | TGTGCCAGCAGCTTTAACCAGGGGACAATGAACACTGAAGCTTTCTTT
TRBJ1-5 | TRBV7-8 | TRBD1 | many | CASSLEGQANQPQHF | TGTGCCAGCAGCTTAGAAGGACAGGCCAATCAGCCCCAGCATTTT
TRBJ2-7 | TRBV7-9 | - | - | CASSQFSTRGSYEQYF | TGTGCCAGCAGCCAATTCTCGACTAGAGGGTCCTACGAGCAGTACTTC
TRBJ1-3 | TRBV29-1 | - | - | CSVTGPGNTIYF | TGCAGCGTGACTGGGCCTGGAAACACCATATATTTT
TRBJ2-3 | TRBV24-1 | - | few | CATSIQGRTDTQYF | TGTGCCACCAGTATCCAGGGGAGAACAGATACGCAGTATTTT
TRBJ2-7 | TRBV20-1 | TRBD2 | - | CSAREAGREQYF | TGCAGTGCTAGAGAAGCCGGGAGGGAGCAGTACTTC
TRBJ2-3 | TRBV20-1 | TRBD2 | many | CSASSPGLAGGGTDTQYF | TGCAGTGCTAGCAGCCCCGGACTAGCGGGAGGAGGGACAGATACGCAGTATTTT
TRBJ2-3 | TRBV29-1 | - | many | CSVRTDKDTQYF | TGCAGCGTTCGGACAGATAAAGATACGCAGTATTTT
TRBJ2-7 | TRBV20-1 | - | - | CSTRVGYTGANEQYF | TGCAGTACCAGGGTAGGGTATACTGGAGCGAACGAGCAGTACTTC
TRBJ2-2 | TRBV24-1 | - | few | CATSDLTGGGTGELFF | TGTGCCACCAGTGATCTCACAGGGGGGGGCACCGGGGAGCTGTTTTTT
TRBJ2-1 | TRBV24-1 | TRBD1 | - | CATSDLTGADNEQFF | TGTGCCACCAGTGATTTAACAGGGGCGGACAATGAGCAGTTCTTC
TRBJ2-3 | TRBV5-1 | TRBD2 | few | CASSRGTSGSIGTDTQYF | TGCGCCAGCAGCCGGGGGACTAGCGGGAGTATCGGCACAGATACGCAGTATTTT
TRBJ1-1 | TRBV20-1 | TRBD1 | - | CSARIGGSEAFF | TGCAGTGCTAGGATAGGGGGCTCTGAAGCTTTCTTT
TRBJ1-1 | TRBV7-2 | - | few | CASSLARTEPTEAFF | TGTGCCAGCAGCTTAGCCCGGACAGAGCCCACTGAAGCTTTCTTT
TRBJ2-1 | TRBV10-3 | TRBD2 | many | CAISGTSGDNEQFF | TGTGCCATCTCCGGGACTAGCGGGGACAATGAGCAGTTCTTC
TRBJ1-3 | TRBV27 | - | few | CASSLRPGGYSGNTIYF | TGTGCCAGCAGTTTACGACCAGGAGGATACTCTGGAAACACCATATATTTT
TRBJ2-1 | TRBV24-1 | TRBD2 | few | CATSDPSVSGKYNEQFF | TGTGCCACCAGTGACCCCTCGGTGAGCGGGAAATACAATGAGCAGTTCTTC
TRBJ1-6 | TRBV6-1 | - | - | CASSPQQGMDSPLHF | TGTGCCAGCAGTCCTCAGCAGGGTATGGATTCACCCCTCCACTTT